This T cell receptor beta chain was sequenced for a study of radiation and T cells in renal cell carcinoma. This table comes from immunoSEQ multiplex PCR, and its TCRdb copy is limited to in-frame clones, with some not included. The sample holds roughly 90,000 clones, around 81% seen once. As regards this clone: Its antigen is still unknown.

Notes on the study in general: In blood, top tumor clones expanded by 2 weeks, shrinking by 4.

The CDR3 runs to 16 residues. Germline V CDR1 and CDR2: LGHNA, YNFKEQ. The germline V and J ends were trimmed by 0 bases and 2 bases, with 14 bases remaining between them. Indicated time point: blood 4 weeks post-SBRT, at nephrectomy. Treatment noted: 15 Gy SBRT to primary tumor, nephrectomy 4 weeks later. Nephrectomy followed 15 Gy stereotactic body radiation by 4 weeks. Radiation-treated patients gave blood at baseline, week 2 and week 4. Clear cell pathology was present in this patient's renal cell carcinoma. The material sequenced was blood, taken from a patient whose treatment included radiotherapy and nephrectomy. This TCR came from a man between 45 and 60 years old with renal cell carcinoma. The genes are TRBV4-2 and TRBJ2-7; TRBD1 is a possible D gene (6 bases). The CDR3 spells CASSQEWGRNPYEQYF. CDR3 DNA: TGTGCCAGCAGCCAAGAGTGGGGGCGAAATCCCTACGAGCAGTACTTC.